The 10 T cell receptor beta chains reported below all come from one sample, sequenced in a study of HIV-infected patients and healthy controls. Alpha and beta constant-region primers primed reverse transcription of around 540 ng RNA. Alpha and beta chain libraries were made separately by chain-specific third strand synthesis with multiplexing indices. TCRdb re-analysed the 5' RACE reads in MiXCR, keeping a single row per CDR3 protein. The table shows 15,000 to 20,000 distinct CDR3 sequences, with 10% occurring only once. All unsorted peripheral T cells were captured because whole blood was used without fractionation. Sample: blood. These receptors all stem from an adult in good health.

V usage is TRBV5-1 and J usage is TRBJ1-1; 9 bases match TRBD1. The CDR3 length is 15 residues. V lost 4 bases to trimming and J lost 4 bases; unmatched junction nucleotides: 8. In germline, CDR1 is SGHRS, CDR2 YFSETQ. CDR3 in amino acids: CASSIRDRDGTEAFF. The CDR3 DNA reads as TGCGCCAGCAGCATCCGGGACAGGGATGGCACTGAAGCTTTCTTT.

The sample holds many counts of this clonotype. This rearrangement joins TRBV15 to TRBJ2-7, with TRBD1 identical over 10 bases. The V gene end was trimmed by 5 bases and the J gene end by 6 bases; junction bases not matched to a gene: 4. The CDR3 has 13 amino acids. Germline loops: CDR1 LNHNV, CDR2 YYDKDF (reference sequence). The CDR3 here is CATSARDRGEQYF. Written as DNA, the CDR3 is TGTGCCACCAGCGCCAGGGACAGGGGCGAGCAGTACTTC.

The chain employs TRBV6-6 and TRBJ2-7, with no clear D. CDR3 length: 13 amino acids. Per germline, CDR1 MNHNY and CDR2 SVGAGI (reference sequence). V shed 5 bases and J shed 1 base, with 9 bases lying between them. CDR3 region: CASSHDGSYEQYF. CDR3 nucleotide sequence: TGTGCCAGCAGTCACGACGGATCCTACGAGCAGTACTTC.

This clonotype was observed many times. The chain joins TRBV28 to TRBJ2-1; TRBD1 matches at 11 bases. This CDR3 is 19 amino acids long. The germline gives CDR1 MDHEN, CDR2 SYDVKM. V shed 5 bases and J 5 bases; nucleotides not matched to a gene: 17. The CDR3 is CASSPLGTGGRGEHNEQFF. The CDR3 bases are TGTGCCAGCAGTCCCTTAGGGACAGGGGGAAGGGGGGAGCACAATGAGCAGTTCTTC.

This chain links TRBV6-2 or TRBV6-3 with TRBJ2-2; no reliable D call. The V gene's germline CDR1 is MNHEY and CDR2 SVGEGT. Deletions cut 0 bases from V and 5 bases from J, with 7 bases between. The CDR3 loop spans 14 amino acids. CDR3 in amino acids: CASSYSWGTGELFF. CDR3 DNA: TGTGCCAGCAGTTACTCGTGGGGAACCGGGGAGCTGTTTTTT.

J is TRBJ1-4 and V is TRBV12-3 or TRBV12-4, with D unclear. Trimming took off 6 bases at V and 12 bases at J, with 17 bases between the two ends. This CDR3 comprises 13 residues. The CDR3, as DNA: TGTGCCAGCAGGGACGGCCTAATGAAGGAACTGTTTTTT. It is translated as CASRDGLMKELFF.

This clonotype was counted many times. The gene calls are TRBV11-2 and TRBJ2-3, with no clear D. V lost 0 bases and J lost 2, with 24 bases in between. The CDR3 is 20 residues long. CDR1 and CDR2 (germline): SGHAT, FQNNGV. The CDR3, as DNA: TGTGCCAGCAGCTTAGAAAGCTCCCCGACCGTGAACCCCAACACAGATACGCAGTATTTT. Translated, it gives CASSLESSPTVNPNTDTQYF.

Ten or more counts support this clonotype. The chain uses TRBV27 and TRBJ2-7; TRBD1 aligns across 7 bases. The junction had 12 bases not matched to a gene; V was cut back by 6 bases and J by 4 bases. This CDR3 spans 15 amino acids. The V gene's germline CDR1 is MNHEY and CDR2 SMNVEV (reference sequence). In DNA, the CDR3 is TGTGCCAGCAGCAAATGGACAGGTCTAACTTACGAGCAGTACTTC. This sequence encodes CASSKWTGLTYEQYF.

This clonotype was recorded at least ten times. The rearrangement links TRBV20-1 to TRBJ1-1; D is ambiguous. The CDR3 is 12 amino acids. Germline lookup yields CDR1 DFQATT and CDR2 SNEGSKA (reference sequence). V gave up 6 bases and J gave up 0 bases, with 8 bases separating them. The CDR3 protein is CSAAGVNTEAFF. CDR3 in DNA: TGCAGTGCGGCGGGAGTGAACACTGAAGCTTTCTTT.

This clonotype was counted at least ten times. The chain uses TRBV29-1 and TRBJ2-2, with 8 bases that match TRBD2. The V and J ends lost 4 bases and 4 bases, in that order; junction bases with no gene match: 17. CDR1 and CDR2 (germline): SQVTM, ANQGSEA. The CDR3 covers 18 residues. CDR3 in DNA: TGCAGCGTTGGCCTTTCACCCCCTAGCGGGCTCCTCACCGGGGAGCTGTTTTTT. As protein: CSVGLSPPSGLLTGELFF.